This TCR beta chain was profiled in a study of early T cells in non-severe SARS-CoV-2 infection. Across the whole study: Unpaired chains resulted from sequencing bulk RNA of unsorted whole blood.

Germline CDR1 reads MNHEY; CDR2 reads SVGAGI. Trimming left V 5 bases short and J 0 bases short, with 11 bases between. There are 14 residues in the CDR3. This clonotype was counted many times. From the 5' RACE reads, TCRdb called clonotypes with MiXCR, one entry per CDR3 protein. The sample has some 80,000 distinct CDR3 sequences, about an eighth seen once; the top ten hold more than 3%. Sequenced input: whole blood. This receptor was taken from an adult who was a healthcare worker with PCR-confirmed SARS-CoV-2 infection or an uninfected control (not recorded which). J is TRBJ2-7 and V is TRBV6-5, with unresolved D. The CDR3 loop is CASSHSPNSYEQYF. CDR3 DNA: TGTGCCAGCAGTCACAGTCCGAACTCCTACGAGCAGTACTTC.